The 25 T cell receptor beta chains presented below share a single source sample, sequenced in a study of shared clonotypes between healthy human individuals. This table comes from immunoSEQ multiplex PCR, and its TCRdb copy is limited to in-frame clones, with some not included. The sample records roughly 510,000 clones, 60% to 80% being singletons. The sequencing input was PBMCs. These receptors were collected from a woman aged 40 to 50 in good health. Some clones in this sample may be carry-over from other donors' samples.

The gene calls are TRBV13 and TRBJ1-5; D unclear. Per germline, CDR1 PRHDT and CDR2 FYEKMQ (reference sequence). This CDR3 is built from 13 residues. Trimming took 5 bases from V and 6 from J, leaving 11 bases between them. Here the CDR3 reads CASSRGGIQPQHF. Here the CDR3 DNA reads TGTGCCAGCAGCCGTGGAGGGATTCAGCCCCAGCATTTT. The entire variable domain, with the rest obtained from reference TRBV13 and TRBJ1-5, is as follows: AAGVIQSPRHLIKEKRETATLKCYPIPRHDTVYWYQQGPGQDPQFLISFYEKMQSDKGSIPDRFSAQQFSDYHSELNMSSLELGDSALYFCASSRGGIQPQHFGDGTRLSIL.

The rearrangement links TRBV29-1 to TRBJ2-2, with 7 nucleotides matching TRBD1. J was trimmed by 4 bases and V by 5 bases; bases with no gene match: 4. CDR3 length equals 13 residues. The germline gives CDR1 SQVTM, CDR2 ANQGSEA. The chain's CDR3 is CSVTGVRTGELFF. CDR3 nucleotides: TGCAGCGTTACAGGGGTTCGCACCGGGGAGCTGTTTTTT.

The rearrangement joins TRBV2 to TRBJ1-4; TRBD1 matches 10 bases. V was pared by 6 bases and J by 6 bases, with 4 bases of the junction left unmatched. The CDR3 consists of 14 residues. Germline CDR1 SNHLY, CDR2 FYNNEI. CDR3 bases: TGTGCCAGCAGCCGACAGGGGGCAGATGAAAAACTGTTTTTT. This sequence encodes CASSRQGADEKLFF.

J is TRBJ2-2 and V is TRBV7-8; no clear D gene. Between the trimmed V and J ends, which lost 1 base and 7 bases, there was a span of 10 bases. Germline CDR1 reads SGHVS; CDR2 reads FQNEAQ. This CDR3 region has 14 residues. This CDR3 reads CASSLEQTIGELFF. Written as DNA, the CDR3 is TGTGCCAGCAGCTTAGAGCAGACGATCGGGGAGCTGTTTTTT. Full variable domain (remainder filled in from reference TRBV7-8 and TRBJ2-2): GAGVSQSPRYKVAKRGQDVALRCDPISGHVSLFWYQQALGQGPEFLTYFQNEAQLDKSGLPSDRFFAERPEGSVSTLKIQRTQQEDSAVYLCASSLEQTIGELFFGEGSRLTVL.

V and J are TRBV5-1 and TRBJ2-2; D is unclear. V lost 5 bases to trimming and J lost 1 base, with 18 bases between them. In germline, CDR1 is SGHRS, CDR2 YFSETQ. The CDR3 consists of 17 residues. CDR3 amino acids: CASRVAYRGVNTGELFF. The CDR3 coding sequence is TGCGCCAGCAGAGTGGCCTACCGTGGGGTGAACACCGGGGAGCTGTTTTTT.

The rearrangement uses TRBV19 and TRBJ2-7, with 10 bases matching TRBD1. This CDR3 region has 14 residues. Germline values: CDR1 LNHDA, CDR2 SQIVND (reference sequence). V shed 5 bases, J shed 4 bases, and the junction held 5 bases outside the gene matches. CDR3 protein: CASSPRQGAYEQYF. In DNA form, the CDR3 reads TGTGCCAGTAGTCCGCGACAGGGGGCTTACGAGCAGTACTTC. The variable domain in full, completed from reference TRBV19 and TRBJ2-7, reads DGGITQSPKYLFRKEGQNVTLSCEQNLNHDAMYWYRQDPGQGLRLIYYSQIVNDFQKGDIAEGYSVSREKKESFPLTVTSAQKNPTAFYLCASSPRQGAYEQYFGPGTRLTVT.

This clone was seen once. The chain recombines TRBV7-2 with TRBJ2-1; D perhaps matches TRBD2 (6 bases). Per the germline V gene, CDR1 is SGHTA and CDR2 is FQGNSA. The ends were cut back, 6 bases at V and 7 bases at J, with 13 bases in the middle. CDR3 length equals 13 residues. The CDR3 DNA reads TGTGCCAGCAGGTCTCCGGGAGAGAATGAGCAGTTCTTC. Its translation is CASRSPGENEQFF. Full variable domain (missing parts from reference TRBV7-2 and TRBJ2-1): GAGVSQSPSNKVTEKGKDVELRCDPISGHTALYWYRQSLGQGLEFLIYFQGNSAPDKSGLPSDRFSAERTGGSVSTLTIQRTQQEDSAVYLCASRSPGENEQFFGPGTRLTVL.

V and J are TRBV7-9 and TRBJ1-2; TRBD1 is a possible D gene (5 bases). Germline V gives CDR1 SEHNR, CDR2 FQNEAQ (reference sequence). CDR3 length equals 13 residues. V shed 3 bases and J shed 8 bases, with 13 bases lying between them. CDR3 DNA sequence: TGTGCCAGCAGCTTGGCGGGGACGGAAGGCTACACCTTC. Its translation is CASSLAGTEGYTF.

In the case of this clone: The missing conserved phenylalanine or tryptophan at the end of this CDR3 makes a read error likely. This sequence joins TRBV30 and TRBJ1-4; 7 bases align to TRBD1. J gave up 5 bases and V 1 base, and 10 bases lay outside the gene matches. This CDR3 contains 16 residues. Per the germline V gene, CDR1 is GTSNPN and CDR2 is SVGIG (reference sequence). CDR3 protein: CAWSADRVGTNEKLFS. For the CDR3, the DNA is TGTGCCTGGAGTGCTGACAGGGTAGGAACCAATGAAAAACTGTTTTCT.

CDR3 in amino acids: CASRKARGLTYNEQFF. The DNA for the CDR3 is TGTGCCAGCAGAAAGGCAAGGGGACTTACCTACAATGAGCAGTTCTTC. This chain uses TRBV7-9 with TRBJ2-1; possibly TRBD2 for D (6 bases). This CDR3 is built from 16 residues. V was shortened by 6 bases and J by 2 bases, with 17 bases between the two germline ends. Germline V lookup: CDR1 SEHNR, CDR2 FQNEAQ (reference sequence).

The chain carries TRBV5-1 and TRBJ2-1; tentatively, D is TRBD2 (5 bases). Looked up from germline, CDR1 is SGHRS and CDR2 is YFSETQ. V lost 0 bases, J lost 5 bases, and 9 bases lay in between. CDR3 length: 14 amino acids. Written as DNA, the CDR3 is TGCGCCAGCAGCTTGGGAGGGCAGGACAATGAGCAGTTCTTC. Protein sequence: CASSLGGQDNEQFF. Full variable domain (outside the CDR3, taken from reference TRBV5-1 and TRBJ2-1): KAGVTQTPRYLIKTRGQQVTLSCSPISGHRSVSWYQQTPGQGLQFLFEYFSETQRNKGNFPGRFSGRQFSNSRSEMNVSTLELGDSALYLCASSLGGQDNEQFFGPGTRLTVL.

With respect to this clone: Other DNA sequences in the same sample also yield this CDR3. The V and J genes are TRBV7-9 and TRBJ1-2, with TRBD1 as a possible D gene (5 bases). Trimming left V 5 bases short and J 7 bases short, with 17 bases between. The CDR3 extends over 14 amino acids. CDR1 SEHNR and CDR2 FQNEAQ come from the germline V gene (reference sequence). For the CDR3, the DNA is TGTGCCAGCAGCCCTGCCGGGACCTCCCTTGGCTACACCTTC. It translates to CASSPAGTSLGYTF.

The chain recombines TRBV2 with TRBJ1-2, with D possibly being TRBD1 (5 bases). V lost 2 bases and J lost 4, with 11 bases in between. CDR3 length equals 14 residues. Per germline, CDR1 SNHLY and CDR2 FYNNEI. In DNA, the CDR3 is TGTGCCAGCAGTGAATGGGGGACCATCTATGGCTACACCTTC. As protein: CASSEWGTIYGYTF.

This chain links TRBV6-6 with TRBJ2-1; tentatively, D is TRBD2 (6 bases). There are 14 residues in the CDR3. V was trimmed by 5 bases and J by 5 bases, leaving 13 bases between them. CDR1 MNHNY and CDR2 SVGAGI come from the germline V gene (reference sequence). CDR3 in DNA: TGTGCCAGCAGTGGGGGGTCCCCCCACAATGAGCAGTTCTTC. It specifies CASSGGSPHNEQFF.

The chain uses TRBV5-5 and TRBJ2-2; a possible D gene is TRBD1 (5 bases). This CDR3 has 15 amino acids. V lost 1 base, J lost 3 bases, and 10 bases lay in between. Germline loops: CDR1 SGHKS, CDR2 YYEKEE (reference sequence). CDR3 sequence (DNA): TGTGCCAGCAGCTTGTTCAGGGCGGACACCGGGGAGCTGTTTTTT. The encoded protein is CASSLFRADTGELFF.

The gene calls are TRBV4-1 and TRBJ2-5; 10 nucleotides line up with TRBD1. Germline trimming cut 3 bases from V and 3 bases from J; bases unmatched to any gene: 4. Germline V gene data show CDR1 as MGHRA and CDR2 as YSYEKL. The CDR3 has 15 residues. CDR3 bases: TGCGCCAGCAGCCACCTGGGACAGGGGAAAGAGACCCAGTACTTC. This codes for CASSHLGQGKETQYF.

The chain's CDR3 is CASSMARAGYEQYF. The CDR3 region has the DNA TGTGCCAGTAGTATGGCCAGGGCGGGATACGAGCAGTACTTC. This chain uses TRBV19 with TRBJ2-7; D may be TRBD2 (6 bases). The CDR3 contains 14 residues. CDR1 and CDR2 from the germline V gene are LNHDA and SQIVND (reference sequence). V was cut by 3 bases and J by 4 bases, with 13 bases left in between.

The CDR3 coding sequence is TGTGCCAGCAGCTCCATTCGGGACAGGGTCAATCAGCCCCAGCATTTT. Translated, it gives CASSSIRDRVNQPQHF. The chain combines TRBV28 with TRBJ1-5, with 9 bases aligning to TRBD1. CDR1 and CDR2 (germline): MDHEN, SYDVKM. Unmatched junction bases numbered 9, after V lost 6 bases and J lost 3 bases. The CDR3 sequence is 16 residues long.

The chain couples TRBV5-5 to TRBJ1-5; D unclear. CDR3 length equals 15 residues. V lost 0 bases, J lost 0 bases, and 7 bases lay in between. From germline, CDR1 is SGHKS and CDR2 YYEKEE (reference sequence). CDR3 nucleotide sequence: TGTGCCAGCAGCTTGGGAGGCAATAGCAATCAGCCCCAGCATTTT. It yields the protein CASSLGGNSNQPQHF.

This clone showed up just once. The rearrangement links TRBV29-1 to TRBJ2-1; D remains ambiguous. The germline V and J ends were trimmed by 1 base and 2 bases, with 3 bases remaining between them. The CDR3 spans 12 residues. Germline CDR1 reads SQVTM; CDR2 reads ANQGSEA. CDR3: CSVEGPYNEQFF. CDR3 nucleotide sequence: TGCAGCGTTGAAGGCCCCTACAATGAGCAGTTCTTC.

This chain uses TRBV11-1 with TRBJ2-1, with TRBD2 identical over 8 bases. Germline lookup yields CDR1 SGHAT and CDR2 FQDESV (reference sequence). The CDR3 covers 15 residues. The V segment lost 2 bases and the J segment 9 bases; nucleotides outside the gene matches: 9. Written as DNA, the CDR3 is TGTGCCAGCAGCTTATTGGTAGCGGGAAGTGCTGAGCAGTTCTTC. Translation gives CASSLLVAGSAEQFF.

V gene TRBV5-1 combines with J gene TRBJ1-1, with D possibly being TRBD1 (5 bases). The V end was cut by 0 bases, the J end by 5 bases, with 17 bases between. The CDR3 extends over 16 amino acids. Germline CDR1 reads SGHRS; CDR2 reads YFSETQ. The CDR3 reads CASSLADGGPWTEAFF. CDR3 sequence (DNA): TGCGCCAGCAGCTTGGCCGACGGGGGTCCATGGACTGAAGCTTTCTTT.

About this clone: This specimen includes other DNA sequences encoding the same CDR3. The chain employs TRBV5-1 and TRBJ2-6, with D tentatively TRBD1 (6 bases). Germline values: CDR1 SGHRS, CDR2 YFSETQ. The CDR3 totals 15 residues. V dropped 1 base and J dropped 2 bases, with 7 bases sitting between them. Here the CDR3 DNA reads TGCGCCAGCAGCTTGCAGGGGACTGGGGCCAACGTCCTGACTTTC. This gives the protein CASSLQGTGANVLTF.

The V call is TRBV10-3, the J call TRBJ2-3; weak D call: TRBD1 (6 bases). CDR1 is ENHRY and CDR2 is SYGVKD in the germline V gene. The CDR3 is made up of 13 amino acids. Deletions cut 8 bases from V and 1 base from J, with 10 bases between. The CDR3 here is CAIGDKRTDTQYF. The CDR3 DNA sequence: TGTGCCATCGGGGACAAACGCACAGATACGCAGTATTTT.

The V call is TRBV27, the J call TRBJ2-1; TRBD2 matches at 15 bases. The CDR3 length is 18 residues. The germline CDR1 and CDR2 sequences are MNHEY and SMNVEV (reference sequence). V lost 2 bases, J lost 9 bases, and 11 bases stayed unmatched. The CDR3 loop reads CASSLRDWGLAGGIEQFF. CDR3 bases: TGTGCCAGCAGTTTAAGGGATTGGGGACTAGCGGGAGGTATTGAGCAGTTCTTC.